Presented here are 12 T cell receptor beta chains from one specimen sequenced in a study of regulatory T cells in long-lasting Graves disease. Documented time point: newly diagnosed GD, antithyroid drugs for less than 3 months. Preparation of the TCR library used RNA extracted from PBMCs. Investigators prepared the TCR beta libraries by applying iRepertoire HTBI primers and Arm-PCR of CDR3 regions. Each CDR3 protein gets one entry after TCRdb re-called the multiplex PCR reads with MiXCR. The sample lists about 500,000 distinct CDR3 sequences; more than 10% were seen once. The sample was also reused in another study, on T cells in Graves' hyperthyroidism and ophthalmopathy.

The starting material was peripheral blood mononuclear cells (PBMCs), obtained at new diagnosis, from a patient treated with antithyroid drugs. The receptors were gathered from a woman in her 30s with Graves disease.

With respect to this clonotype: A far larger clone is a single base away, which makes a read error likely. The chain recombines TRBV13 with TRBJ2-7; TRBD1 aligns across 8 bases. The trim removed 5 bases at V and 7 bases at J, leaving 10 bases unmatched. Germline loops: CDR1 PRHDT, CDR2 FYEKMQ (reference sequence). This CDR3 spans 14 amino acids. The CDR3 coding sequence is TGTGCCAGCAGCATGCAGGGGGCTCCCGATGAGCAGTACTTC. Translation: CASSMQGAPDEQYF.

In this sample, this clonotype turned up many times. The rearrangement uses TRBV7-8 and TRBJ2-1, with D perhaps TRBD2 (6 bases). The germline V and J ends were trimmed by 5 bases and 2 bases, with 13 bases remaining between them. Germline lookup yields CDR1 SGHVS and CDR2 FQNEAQ. The CDR3 is 15 amino acids. CDR3 sequence (DNA): TGTGCCAGCAGCCACCAGCGGGTCCCCTACAATGAGCAGTTCTTC. Translated: CASSHQRVPYNEQFF.

This clonotype was seen at least ten times. The rearrangement uses TRBV7-9 and TRBJ2-6; 12 nucleotides agree with TRBD2. This CDR3 is built from 18 residues. After removal of 6 bases from V and 1 base from J, the junction contained 7 bases not matched to a gene. Germline V gene sequence: CDR1 SEHNR, CDR2 FQNEAQ (reference sequence). This CDR3 is CASSSLTSGRSGANVLTF. The CDR3 DNA follows: TGTGCCAGCAGTTCTCTGACTAGCGGGAGATCTGGGGCCAACGTCCTGACTTTC.

This clonotype has more than one count but fewer than ten. The chain carries TRBV3-1 and TRBJ1-2; D is possibly TRBD1 (6 bases). Germline assignment: CDR1 LGHDT and CDR2 YNNKEL (reference sequence). With 3 bases removed from V and 8 bases from J, the gap between germline ends came to 13 bases. The CDR3 consists of 13 residues. The chain's CDR3 is CASSHQGLWGYTF. The CDR3 region has the DNA TGTGCCAGCAGCCATCAGGGGCTGTGGGGCTACACCTTC.

This clonotype was detected many times. The CDR3 DNA sequence: TGTGCCAGCAGTTTGACCCCACCCGGGACGGGACTAGTGAATGAGCAGTTCTTC. Its translation is CASSLTPPGTGLVNEQFF. The V gene is TRBV6-2 or TRBV6-3, the J gene TRBJ2-1; 8 bases align to TRBD2. V dropped 4 bases and J dropped 7; count of bases not matched to a gene: 18. This CDR3 has 18 residues. CDR1 and CDR2 (germline): MNHEY, SVGEGT.

This clonotype came up many times. V usage is TRBV6-1 and J usage is TRBJ1-2, with D unclear. Germline V lookup: CDR1 MNHNS, CDR2 SASEGT. The CDR3 is made up of 14 amino acids. Trimming left V 8 bases short and J 7 bases short, with 20 bases between. The DNA for the CDR3 is TGTGCCAGCTCCCCGATCGGGGAATACTCTGGCTACACCTTC. This encodes CASSPIGEYSGYTF.

This clonotype was detected once. With a much larger clone just one base away, this may be a read error. The rearrangement links TRBV14 to TRBJ2-1; a weak D match, TRBD1 (6 bases). There are 14 residues in the CDR3. With 4 bases removed from V and 10 bases from J, the gap between germline ends came to 17 bases. In germline, CDR1 is SGHDN, CDR2 FVKESK. Here the CDR3 reads CASSLAQGFYEQFF. DNA for the CDR3: TGTGCCAGCAGCCTAGCACAGGGTTTCTACGAGCAGTTCTTC.

This sequence joins TRBV27 and TRBJ1-1, with D uncertain. Looked up from germline, CDR1 is MNHEY and CDR2 is SMNVEV (reference sequence). The CDR3 is 14 residues long. V was pared by 4 bases and J by 1 base, with 10 bases between. The CDR3 nucleotides read TGTGCCAGCAGTTCGGGCAGGCCGAACACTGAAGCTTTCTTT. This gives the protein CASSSGRPNTEAFF.

This clonotype was counted at least ten times. This chain links TRBV20-1 with TRBJ2-7; the D is unclear. Trimming left V 4 bases short and J 0 bases short, with 16 bases between. Germline CDR1 DFQATT, CDR2 SNEGSKA (reference sequence). The CDR3 is made up of 15 amino acids. The CDR3 sequence: CSATPRTLSSYEQYF. CDR3 sequence (DNA): TGCAGTGCTACCCCAAGGACCTTGAGCTCCTACGAGCAGTACTTC.

This clonotype was counted only a few times. V and J are TRBV2 and TRBJ2-7; unclear D gene. Germline lookup yields CDR1 SNHLY and CDR2 FYNNEI. V was pared by 7 bases and J by 1 base, with 5 bases between. The CDR3 is 11 residues long. CDR3 region: CASTNSYEQYF. The CDR3 DNA is TGTGCCAGCACGAATTCCTACGAGCAGTACTTC. Combining the CDR3 with reference TRBV2 and TRBJ2-7 gives the whole variable domain EPEVTQTPSHQVTQMGQEVILRCVPISNHLYFYWYRQILGQKVEFLVSFYNNEISEKSEIFDDQFSVERPDGSNFTLKIRSTKLEDSAMYFCASTNSYEQYFGPGTRLTVT.

This clonotype was seen ten or more times. The V and J genes are TRBV27 and TRBJ1-6, with a tentative D call TRBD1 (5 bases). CDR3 length: 15 residues. Trimming removed 5 bases at V and 10 bases at J, with 18 bases between. Per the germline V gene, CDR1 is MNHEY and CDR2 is SMNVEV (reference sequence). The CDR3 loop reads CASSPLLGVGSPLHF. The CDR3 nucleotides are TGTGCCAGCAGTCCCCTTCTGGGGGTTGGATCACCCCTCCACTTT.

This clonotype occurred many times. This rearrangement joins TRBV7-9 to TRBJ1-1; 8 bases align to TRBD1. This CDR3 region has 15 residues. The V segment lost 3 bases and the J segment 3 bases; nucleotides outside the gene matches: 6. Germline V CDR1 and CDR2: SEHNR, FQNEAQ (reference sequence). The CDR3 coding sequence is TGTGCCAGCAGCTTCCTCGGACAGGGTGACACTGAAGCTTTCTTT. This sequence encodes CASSFLGQGDTEAFF.